Each of the 2 T cell receptor beta chains below was sequenced from the same sample in a study of regulatory T cells in long-lasting Graves disease. Arm-PCR of CDR3 regions and iRepertoire HTBI primers were the basis on which TCR beta libraries were built. TCRdb used MiXCR to reprocess the multiplex PCR reads, holding one entry per CDR3 protein. The table lists about 440,000 distinct CDR3 sequences, 16% of them singletons. Time point defined: newly diagnosed GD, antithyroid drugs for less than 3 months. From PBMCs, RNA was extracted and then used to make the TCR library. This sample was shared with a second study, whose subject was T cells in Graves' hyperthyroidism and ophthalmopathy.

The material sequenced was peripheral blood mononuclear cells (PBMCs), taken at new diagnosis, from a patient treated with antithyroid drugs. The receptors originated from a woman aged 18-29 years with Graves disease.

There are many counts of this clonotype. The gene calls are TRBV2 and TRBJ2-7; 7 nucleotides align to TRBD1. CDR1 SNHLY and CDR2 FYNNEI come from the germline V gene. After removal of 7 bases from V and 2 bases from J, the junction contained 8 bases not matched to a gene. The CDR3 is 14 amino acids. The DNA of the CDR3 is TGTGCCAGCAAAACCGGGACAGAAACCTACGAGCAGTACTTC. This encodes CASKTGTETYEQYF.

This clonotype was detected ten times or more. The J gene is TRBJ1-5, the V gene TRBV5-1, with 7 bases identical to TRBD1. Germline CDR1 reads SGHRS; CDR2 reads YFSETQ. The CDR3 totals 17 residues. V dropped 4 bases and J dropped 5; count of bases not matched to a gene: 15. As DNA, the CDR3 is TGCGCCAGCAGCCCCCGGGACCGCAGGGGGATGGATCAGCCCCAGCATTTT. It specifies CASSPRDRRGMDQPQHF.